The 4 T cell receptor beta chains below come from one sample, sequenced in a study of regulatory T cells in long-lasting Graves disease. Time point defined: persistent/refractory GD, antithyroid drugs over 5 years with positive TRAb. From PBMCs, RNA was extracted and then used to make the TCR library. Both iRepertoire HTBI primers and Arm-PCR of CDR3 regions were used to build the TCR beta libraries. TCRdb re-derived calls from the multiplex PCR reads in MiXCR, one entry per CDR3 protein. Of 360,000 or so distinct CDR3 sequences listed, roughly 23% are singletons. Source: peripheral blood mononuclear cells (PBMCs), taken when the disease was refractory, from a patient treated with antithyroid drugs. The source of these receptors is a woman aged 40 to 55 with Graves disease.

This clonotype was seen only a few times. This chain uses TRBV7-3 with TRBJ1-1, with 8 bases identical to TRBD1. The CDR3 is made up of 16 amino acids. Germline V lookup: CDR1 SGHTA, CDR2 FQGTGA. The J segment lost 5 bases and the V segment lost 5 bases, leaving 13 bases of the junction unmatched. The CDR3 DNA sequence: TGTGCCAGCAGCCTAGGGTATCAGGGGGCGAAAACTGAAGCTTTCTTT. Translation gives CASSLGYQGAKTEAFF.

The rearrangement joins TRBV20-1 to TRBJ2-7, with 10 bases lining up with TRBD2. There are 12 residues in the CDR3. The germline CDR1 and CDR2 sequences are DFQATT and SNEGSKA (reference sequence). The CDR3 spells CRPGTSVGEQYF. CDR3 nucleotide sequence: TGCAGGCCCGGGACTAGCGTGGGCGAGCAGTACTTC.

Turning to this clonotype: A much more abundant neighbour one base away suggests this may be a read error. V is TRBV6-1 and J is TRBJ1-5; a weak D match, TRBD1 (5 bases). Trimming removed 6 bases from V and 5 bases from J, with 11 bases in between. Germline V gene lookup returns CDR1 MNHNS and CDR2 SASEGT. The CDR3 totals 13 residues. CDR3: CASSPDSDQPQHF. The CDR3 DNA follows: TGTGCCAGCAGCCCCGACAGTGATCAGCCCCAGCATTTT.

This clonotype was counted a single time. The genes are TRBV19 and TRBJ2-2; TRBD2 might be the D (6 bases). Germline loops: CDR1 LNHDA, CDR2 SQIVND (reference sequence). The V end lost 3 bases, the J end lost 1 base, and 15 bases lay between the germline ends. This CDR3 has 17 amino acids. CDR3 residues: CASSIPGLSLNTGELFF. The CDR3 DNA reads TGTGCCAGTAGTATCCCCGGACTATCACTGAACACCGGGGAGCTGTTTTTT.